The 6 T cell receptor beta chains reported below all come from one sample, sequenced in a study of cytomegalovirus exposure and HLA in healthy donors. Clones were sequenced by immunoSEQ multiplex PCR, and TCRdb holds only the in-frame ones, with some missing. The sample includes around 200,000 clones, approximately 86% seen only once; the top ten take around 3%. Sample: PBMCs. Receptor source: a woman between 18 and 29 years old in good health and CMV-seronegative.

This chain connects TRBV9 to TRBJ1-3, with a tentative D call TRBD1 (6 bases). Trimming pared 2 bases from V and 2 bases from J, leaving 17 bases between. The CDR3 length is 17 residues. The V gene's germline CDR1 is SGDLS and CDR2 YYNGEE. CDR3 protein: CASSVTGLDWAGNTIYF. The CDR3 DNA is TGTGCCAGCAGCGTTACAGGGTTGGATTGGGCTGGAAACACCATATATTTT.

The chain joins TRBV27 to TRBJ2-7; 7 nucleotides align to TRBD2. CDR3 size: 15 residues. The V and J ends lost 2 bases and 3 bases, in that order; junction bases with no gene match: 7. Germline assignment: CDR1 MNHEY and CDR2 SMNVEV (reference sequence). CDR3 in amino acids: CASSLRGSGYYEQYF. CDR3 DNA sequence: TGTGCCAGCAGTTTAAGGGGTAGCGGGTACTACGAGCAGTACTTC.

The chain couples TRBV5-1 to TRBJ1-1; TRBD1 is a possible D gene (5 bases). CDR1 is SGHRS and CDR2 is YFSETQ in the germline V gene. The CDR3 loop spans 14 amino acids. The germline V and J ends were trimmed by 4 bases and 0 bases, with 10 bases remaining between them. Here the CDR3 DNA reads TGCGCCAGCAGCAAACAGGCCATGAACACTGAAGCTTTCTTT. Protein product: CASSKQAMNTEAFF.

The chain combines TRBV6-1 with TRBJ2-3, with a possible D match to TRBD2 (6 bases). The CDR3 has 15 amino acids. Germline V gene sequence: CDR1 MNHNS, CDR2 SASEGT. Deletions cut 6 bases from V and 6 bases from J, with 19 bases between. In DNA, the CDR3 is TGTGCCAGCAGACACTTCCCGGGAGCTATGGATACGCAGTATTTT. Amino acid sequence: CASRHFPGAMDTQYF.

As DNA, the CDR3 is TGTGCCAGCAGCTTAACCAGGGAAAATCGGAAGCTGTTTTTT. It translates to CASSLTRENRKLFF. V gene TRBV7-3 combines with J gene TRBJ2-2; a possible D gene is TRBD1 (5 bases). Trimming took off 0 bases at V and 12 bases at J, with 14 bases between the two ends. Germline values: CDR1 SGHTA, CDR2 FQGTGA. The CDR3 covers 14 residues.

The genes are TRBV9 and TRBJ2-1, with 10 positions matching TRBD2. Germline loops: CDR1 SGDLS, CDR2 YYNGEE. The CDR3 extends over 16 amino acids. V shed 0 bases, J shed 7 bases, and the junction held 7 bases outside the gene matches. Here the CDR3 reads CASSVAAVAGGNEQFF. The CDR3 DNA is TGTGCCAGCAGCGTAGCTGCGGTAGCGGGAGGTAATGAGCAGTTCTTC.